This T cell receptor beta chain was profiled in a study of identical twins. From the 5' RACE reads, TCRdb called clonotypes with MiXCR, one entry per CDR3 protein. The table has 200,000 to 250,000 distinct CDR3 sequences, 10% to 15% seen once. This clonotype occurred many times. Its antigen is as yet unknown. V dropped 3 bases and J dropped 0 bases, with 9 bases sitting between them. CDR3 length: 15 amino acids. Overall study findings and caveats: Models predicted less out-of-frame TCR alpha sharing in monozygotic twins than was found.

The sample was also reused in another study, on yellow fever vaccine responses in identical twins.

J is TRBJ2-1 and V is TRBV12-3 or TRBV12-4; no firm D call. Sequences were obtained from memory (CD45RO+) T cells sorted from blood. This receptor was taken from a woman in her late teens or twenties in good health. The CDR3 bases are TGTGCCAGCAGTTTGATGAGTATCTCCTACAATGAGCAGTTCTTC. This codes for CASSLMSISYNEQFF.